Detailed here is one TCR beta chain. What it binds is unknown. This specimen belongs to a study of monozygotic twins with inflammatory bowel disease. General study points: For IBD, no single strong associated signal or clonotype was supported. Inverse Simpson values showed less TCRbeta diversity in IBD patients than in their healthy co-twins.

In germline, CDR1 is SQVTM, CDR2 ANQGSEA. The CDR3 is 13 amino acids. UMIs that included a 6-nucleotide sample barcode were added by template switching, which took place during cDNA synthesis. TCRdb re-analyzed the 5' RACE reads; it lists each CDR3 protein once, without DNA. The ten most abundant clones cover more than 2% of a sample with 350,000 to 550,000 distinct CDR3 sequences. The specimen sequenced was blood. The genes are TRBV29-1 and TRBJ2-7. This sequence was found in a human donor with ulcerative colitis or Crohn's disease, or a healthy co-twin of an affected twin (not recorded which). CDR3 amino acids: CSVEVSEKEEQYF.